This T cell receptor beta chain was recorded in a study of blood T cell repertoires in COVID-19. Study-level information: Samples of COVID-19 (acute and convalescent) were obtained from the United States, Italy and Spain. The cDNA or gDNA used as material had been derived from T cells, B-cell-depleted T cells, or PBMCs.

This clone was found a few times. Germline V CDR1 and CDR2: SGHDN, FVKESK. The V segment lost 4 bases and the J segment 0 bases; nucleotides outside the gene matches: 6. The CDR3 totals 17 residues. The authors' processing: Quantification of nucleated cells was approximated via reference gene primer amplification. TCRdb's table, derived via immunoSEQ multiplex PCR, lists solely in-frame clones and lacks some. V, J and clone size derive from that table, while D and trimming were established from the DNA sequence. Of about 100,000 clones detected, approximately 81% appear once; the ten largest clones hold about 1.8%.

This sequence originates from a woman between 70 and 85 years old with active or convalescent COVID-19. The source material was peripheral blood. The chain joins TRBV14 to TRBJ2-6, with TRBD1 matching 7 bases. CDR3 DNA sequence: TGTGCCAGCAGCCCGTGGCAGGGGGACTCTGGGGCCAACGTCCTGACTTTC. Translated: CASSPWQGDSGANVLTF. Complete variable domain (other parts from reference TRBV14 and TRBJ2-6): EAGVTQFPSHSVIEKGQTVTLRCDPISGHDNLYWYRRVMGKEIKFLLHFVKESKQDESGMPNNRFLAERTGGTYSTLKVQPAELEDSGVYFCASSPWQGDSGANVLTFGAGSRLTVL.